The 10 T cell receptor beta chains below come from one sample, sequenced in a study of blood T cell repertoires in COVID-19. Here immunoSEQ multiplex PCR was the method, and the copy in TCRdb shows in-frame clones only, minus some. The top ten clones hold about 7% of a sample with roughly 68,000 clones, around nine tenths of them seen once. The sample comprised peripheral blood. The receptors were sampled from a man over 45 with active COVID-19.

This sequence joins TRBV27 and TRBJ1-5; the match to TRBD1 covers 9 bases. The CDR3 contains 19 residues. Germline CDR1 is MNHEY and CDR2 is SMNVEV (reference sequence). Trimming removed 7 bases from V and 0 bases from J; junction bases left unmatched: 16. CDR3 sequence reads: CASTTWDRAGGYSNQPQHF. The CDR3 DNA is TGTGCCAGCACCACCTGGGACAGGGCAGGGGGTTATAGCAATCAGCCCCAGCATTTT.

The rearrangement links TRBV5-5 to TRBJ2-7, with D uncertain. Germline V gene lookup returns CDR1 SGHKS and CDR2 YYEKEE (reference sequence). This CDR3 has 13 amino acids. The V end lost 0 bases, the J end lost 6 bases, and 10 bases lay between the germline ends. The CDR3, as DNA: TGTGCCAGCAGCTTGGAGCGTCCCTCCGAGCAGTACTTC. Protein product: CASSLERPSEQYF.

CDR3 sequence (DNA): TGTGCCAGCAGTAATGGGGGGAGAGAGACCCAGTACTTC. Translating gives CASSNGGRETQYF. This chain joins TRBV6-5 and TRBJ2-5; TRBD2 might be the D (6 bases). This CDR3 has 13 residues. From germline, CDR1 is MNHEY and CDR2 SVGAGI. Trimming took off 5 bases at V and 4 bases at J, with 11 bases between the two ends.

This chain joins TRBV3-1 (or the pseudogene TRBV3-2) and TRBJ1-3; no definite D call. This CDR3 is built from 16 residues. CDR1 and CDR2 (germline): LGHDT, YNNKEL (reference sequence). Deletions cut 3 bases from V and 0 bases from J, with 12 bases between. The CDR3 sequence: CASSHGQIYSGNTIYF. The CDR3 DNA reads TGTGCCAGCAGCCATGGCCAGATATACTCTGGAAACACCATATATTTT.

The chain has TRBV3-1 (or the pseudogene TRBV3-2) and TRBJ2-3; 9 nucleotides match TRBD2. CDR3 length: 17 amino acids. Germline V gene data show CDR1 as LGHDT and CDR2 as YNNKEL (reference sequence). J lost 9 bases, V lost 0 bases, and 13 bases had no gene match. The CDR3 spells CASSQDGQAGGMRTQYF. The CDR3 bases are TGTGCCAGCAGCCAAGATGGGCAAGCGGGGGGCATGCGGACGCAGTATTTT.

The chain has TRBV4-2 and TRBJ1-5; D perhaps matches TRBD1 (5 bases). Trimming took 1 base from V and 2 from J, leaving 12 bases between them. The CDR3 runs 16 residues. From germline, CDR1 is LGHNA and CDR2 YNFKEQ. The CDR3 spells CASSQAGVHGNQPQHF. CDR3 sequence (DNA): TGTGCCAGCAGCCAAGCGGGGGTACACGGCAATCAGCCCCAGCATTTT.

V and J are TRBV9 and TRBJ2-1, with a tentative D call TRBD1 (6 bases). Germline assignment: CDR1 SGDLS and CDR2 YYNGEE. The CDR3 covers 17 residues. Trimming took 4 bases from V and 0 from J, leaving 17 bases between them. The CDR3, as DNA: TGTGCCAGCAGCCCCGAGGGCACAGGGAGCTCCTACAATGAGCAGTTCTTC. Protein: CASSPEGTGSSYNEQFF.

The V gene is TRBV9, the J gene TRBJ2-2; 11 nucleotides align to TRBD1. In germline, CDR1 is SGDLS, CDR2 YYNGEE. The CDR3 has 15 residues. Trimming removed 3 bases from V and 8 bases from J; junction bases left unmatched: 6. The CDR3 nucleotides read TGTGCCAGCAGCGCCTGGGACAGGGGGAGGGGGGAGCTGTTTTTT. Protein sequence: CASSAWDRGRGELFF.

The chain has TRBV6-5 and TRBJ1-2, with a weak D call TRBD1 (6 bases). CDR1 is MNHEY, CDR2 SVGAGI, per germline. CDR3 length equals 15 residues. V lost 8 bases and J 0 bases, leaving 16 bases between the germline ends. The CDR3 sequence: CASGTQQGSNYGYTF. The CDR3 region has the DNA TGTGCCAGCGGAACCCAACAGGGTTCTAACTATGGCTACACCTTC.

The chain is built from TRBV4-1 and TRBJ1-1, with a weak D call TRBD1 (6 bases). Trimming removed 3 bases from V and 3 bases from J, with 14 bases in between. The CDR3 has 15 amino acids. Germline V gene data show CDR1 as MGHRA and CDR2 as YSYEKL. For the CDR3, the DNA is TGCGCCAGCAGCCAGGCTGACAGGCAGTACACTGAAGCTTTCTTT. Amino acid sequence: CASSQADRQYTEAFF.